This TCR beta chain was observed in a study of regulatory dendritic cells for organ transplantation. CFSE-labeled sorted T cells met regulatory or mature dendritic cells for less than 6 days. A word on this clone: The target antigen is unknown.

The V and J ends lost 0 bases and 8 bases respectively, with 8 bases between them. The V gene's germline CDR1 is LGHNA and CDR2 YNFKEQ. CDR3 length: 14 amino acids. Profiled with immunoSEQ multiplex PCR; TCRdb holds only in-frame clones, not every one. The repertoire holds more than 15,000 clones, with around 79% as singletons. The TCR comes from a human donor in good health. The rearrangement uses TRBV4-2 and TRBJ1-6; D uncertain. The sequenced sample was memory CD4+ T cells from blood cultured with regulatory dendritic cells. The subset here: CD45RO+ memory T cells. The CDR3 DNA reads TGTGCCAGCAGCCAAGAACGTTGGGATTCACCCCTCCACTTT. This translates into CASSQERWDSPLHF.